These T cell receptor beta chains were read from a single sample in a study of blood T cell repertoires in COVID-19. Sequencing used immunoSEQ multiplex PCR; TCRdb keeps in-frame clones, though not all of them. The sample has about 130,000 clones, over 80% seen once. Sequenced sample: peripheral blood. The receptors come from a man aged 35 to 55 with active or convalescent COVID-19. Each CDR3 is given with its conserved first and last residue. Fields, in order: D gene, V gene, J gene, clone size, CDR3 protein, CDR3 DNA. A D gene is named only where the DNA matches it firmly. Expanded clones get a size class; other rows say once, few or many, or leave the size out.

d_gene: NA; v_gene: TRBV10-3; j_gene: TRBJ2-2; abundance: NA; CDR3aa: CAISESGTQAGELFF; CDR3nt: TGTGCCATCAGTGAGTCCGGGACACAAGCCGGGGAGCTGTTTTTT
d_gene: TRBD1; v_gene: TRBV11-1; j_gene: TRBJ1-3; abundance: NA; CDR3aa: CASRDDRAGNTIYF; CDR3nt: TGTGCCAGCAGGGATGACAGGGCTGGAAACACCATATATTTT
d_gene: NA; v_gene: TRBV5-1; j_gene: TRBJ2-1; abundance: NA; CDR3aa: CASSGQDNEQFF; CDR3nt: TGCGCCAGCAGCGGGCAGGACAATGAGCAGTTCTTC
d_gene: TRBD2; v_gene: TRBV6-5; j_gene: TRBJ2-1; abundance: NA; CDR3aa: CASSTGGEQFF; CDR3nt: TGTGCCAGCAGTACGGGGGGGGAGCAGTTCTTC
d_gene: TRBD1; v_gene: TRBV6-1; j_gene: TRBJ1-2; abundance: NA; CDR3aa: CASSDPDRSARYGYTF; CDR3nt: TGTGCCAGCAGTGACCCGGACAGGAGTGCTAGATATGGCTACACCTTC
d_gene: NA; v_gene: TRBV5-8; j_gene: TRBJ2-5; abundance: NA; CDR3aa: CASTSRGRGQETQYF; CDR3nt: TGTGCCAGCACCTCGCGGGGGCGAGGGCAAGAGACCCAGTACTTC
d_gene: TRBD1; v_gene: TRBV10-3; j_gene: TRBJ2-2; abundance: NA; CDR3aa: CAISETGEIGELFF; CDR3nt: TGTGCCATCAGTGAGACAGGGGAGATCGGGGAGCTGTTTTTT
d_gene: TRBD1; v_gene: TRBV4-3; j_gene: TRBJ2-1; abundance: NA; CDR3aa: CASSQERGPGKFF; CDR3nt: TGCGCCAGCAGCCAAGAAAGGGGGCCTGGTAAGTTCTTC
d_gene: NA; v_gene: TRBV5-1; j_gene: TRBJ2-1; abundance: few; CDR3aa: CASSSQGYNEQFF; CDR3nt: TGCGCCAGCAGCTCCCAGGGTTACAATGAGCAGTTCTTC
d_gene: NA; v_gene: TRBV11-2; j_gene: TRBJ2-3; abundance: once; CDR3aa: CASSFRGGEADTQYF; CDR3nt: TGTGCCAGCAGCTTTAGAGGGGGAGAGGCAGATACGCAGTATTTT
d_gene: TRBD1; v_gene: TRBV19; j_gene: TRBJ1-4; abundance: once; CDR3aa: CASTSGGLGEKLFF; CDR3nt: TGTGCCAGTACCTCAGGGGGCTTAGGGGAAAAACTGTTTTTT
d_gene: TRBD1; v_gene: TRBV18; j_gene: TRBJ2-7; abundance: once; CDR3aa: CASSRETGSYEQYF; CDR3nt: TGTGCCAGCTCACGAGAGACAGGGTCCTACGAGCAGTACTTC
d_gene: TRBD1; v_gene: TRBV6-5; j_gene: TRBJ1-5; abundance: NA; CDR3aa: CASRISGGVNQPQHF; CDR3nt: TGTGCCAGCAGGATATCAGGGGGCGTCAATCAGCCCCAGCATTTT
d_gene: NA; v_gene: TRBV30; j_gene: TRBJ1-1; abundance: NA; CDR3aa: CAWSDQASGTEAFF; CDR3nt: TGTGCCTGGAGTGACCAAGCCTCGGGCACTGAAGCTTTCTTT